This entry concerns a single T cell receptor beta chain. The antigen remains undetermined. The time point here: pre-treatment sample, taken before nivolumab and TIL therapy. This record belongs to a study of TIL therapy for anti-PD-1-resistant metastatic lung cancer. Study at large: Patients had a median age of nearly 55 years (range about 35-85). Half of patients were current or former smokers. Study-wide results and limits: The cohort had more treatment-naive, never-smoker and oncogene-addicted patients than typical.

This was the immunoSEQ v3 assay. Using immunoSEQ multiplex PCR, the repertoire was profiled, and TCRdb retains in-frame clones only, with some absent. The table has about 44,000 clones, 65% to 80% seen once. Germline V lookup: CDR1 MGHRA, CDR2 YSYEKL. Losses at the gene ends were 0 bases for V and 0 bases for J; bases not matched to a gene: 8. This CDR3 comprises 18 residues. This chain uses TRBV4-1 with TRBJ2-4; 7 bases are a match to TRBD2. Sequencing used blood, obtained at baseline. This clonotype was obtained from a man between 65 and 85 years old with non-small cell lung cancer. Written as DNA, the CDR3 is TGCGCCAGCAGCCAAGATAGGCTAGCGGAGCTAGCCAAAAACATTCAGTACTTC. Translated: CASSQDRLAELAKNIQYF.